The 13 T cell receptor beta chains given below trace back to one sample, sequenced in a study of chemoradiotherapy in HPV16-positive cancers. Produced via immunoSEQ multiplex PCR; TCRdb's table is partial and in-frame only. This sample has roughly 28,000 clones, with 90% to 95% found just once. The sample here was blood, taken from a patient who underwent chemoradiotherapy. All receptors derive from a human donor with HPV-associated anogenital cancer.

The CDR3 loop reads CASSLTGNYGYTF. The CDR3 nucleotides read TGTGCCAGCAGCTTGACAGGAAACTATGGCTACACCTTC. The chain is built from TRBV13 and TRBJ1-2; perhaps TRBD1 as D (6 bases). Deletions cut 3 bases from V and 2 bases from J, with 7 bases between. CDR1 is PRHDT and CDR2 is FYEKMQ in the germline V gene (reference sequence). This CDR3 spans 13 amino acids.

This clone appeared a single time. This sequence joins TRBV18 and TRBJ1-4; no clear D. The CDR3 totals 15 residues. Germline assignment: CDR1 KGHSH and CDR2 LQKENI. Trimming shortened V by 3 bases and J by 8 bases, and 16 bases separated the two germline ends. In DNA form, the CDR3 reads TGTGCCAGCTCACCGCGGGAGCTCGCGGCCGAAAAACTGTTTTTT. It translates to CASSPRELAAEKLFF.

The chain carries TRBV28 and TRBJ1-4; D is undetermined. CDR1 and CDR2 from the germline V gene are MDHEN and SYDVKM. Deletions cut 5 bases from V and 1 base from J, with 5 bases between. The CDR3 consists of 13 residues. CDR3 DNA sequence: TGTGCCAGCAGTGGGGTAACTAATGAAAAACTGTTTTTT. Translation: CASSGVTNEKLFF.

J is TRBJ2-2 and V is TRBV30; 7 bases map to TRBD2. J was trimmed by 6 bases and V by 2 bases; bases with no gene match: 3. CDR1 GTSNPN and CDR2 SVGIG come from the germline V gene (reference sequence). The CDR3 loop spans 13 amino acids. CDR3 sequence (DNA): TGTGCCTGGAGTTGGGGGGGGGCCGGGGAGCTGTTTTTT. This translates into CAWSWGGAGELFF.

This clone was detected a few times. This chain links TRBV9 with TRBJ1-1, with TRBD1 matching over 10 bases. Germline V lookup: CDR1 SGDLS, CDR2 YYNGEE. V was pared by 4 bases and J by 3 bases, with 3 bases of the junction left unmatched. This CDR3 is built from 14 residues. The CDR3 is CASSFGQGDTEAFF. CDR3 bases: TGTGCCAGCAGCTTCGGACAGGGGGACACTGAAGCTTTCTTT.

CDR3 nucleotides: TGTGCCAGCAGTGAACAGGTTCGCAACACTGAAGCTTTCTTT. Translating gives CASSEQVRNTEAFF. The V call is TRBV6-1, the J call TRBJ1-1; D uncertain. CDR3 size: 14 residues. CDR1 and CDR2 from the germline V gene are MNHNS and SASEGT. V lost 2 bases, J lost 2 bases, and 9 bases lay in between.

This clone came up once. This sequence joins TRBV7-3 and TRBJ2-1; 11 bases match TRBD2. This CDR3 is 16 amino acids long. From germline, CDR1 is SGHTA and CDR2 FQGTGA. J gave up 4 bases and V 5 bases, and 7 bases lay outside the gene matches. The CDR3 is CASSVRLAGLYNEQFF. The CDR3 coding sequence is TGTGCCAGCAGCGTGCGACTAGCGGGGCTTTACAATGAGCAGTTCTTC.

In this sample, this clone turned up a few times. The rearrangement links TRBV11-3 to TRBJ2-1; D is perhaps TRBD1 (6 bases). Germline CDR1 is SGHNT and CDR2 is YENEEA. V lost 5 bases and J lost 3, with 11 bases in between. CDR3 length: 14 amino acids. The DNA for the CDR3 is TGTGCCAGCAGCGCACAGGGATTCTACAATGAGCAGTTCTTC. It translates to CASSAQGFYNEQFF.

The chain employs TRBV18 and TRBJ1-4, with D hard to call. The germline gives CDR1 KGHSH, CDR2 LQKENI. This CDR3 has 13 amino acids. Trimming shortened V by 3 bases and J by 8 bases, and 10 bases separated the two germline ends. The CDR3 DNA reads as TGTGCCAGCTCACCCCCGGGTGGGGAAAAACTGTTTTTT. It codes for CASSPPGGEKLFF.

The chain joins TRBV5-5 to TRBJ2-7, with 14 bases lining up with TRBD2. CDR1 and CDR2 (germline): SGHKS, YYEKEE (reference sequence). After removal of 0 bases from V and 5 bases from J, the junction contained 4 bases not matched to a gene. There are 16 residues in the CDR3. CDR3 nucleotides: TGTGCCAGCAGCTTGGAGGGACTAGCGGGAGTCCACGAGCAGTACTTC. Translation gives CASSLEGLAGVHEQYF.

The chain joins TRBV28 to TRBJ1-2; no clear D. CDR1 is MDHEN and CDR2 is SYDVKM in the germline V gene. Trimming took 4 bases from V and 7 from J, leaving 7 bases between them. The CDR3 sequence is 11 residues long. CDR3 sequence (DNA): TGTGCCAGCAGTTCCGAGGGTGGCTACACCTTC. Amino acids: CASSSEGGYTF.

The V and J genes are TRBV5-1 and TRBJ2-7, with D possibly matching TRBD1 (5 bases). V lost 5 bases to trimming and J lost 2 bases, with 17 bases between them. Germline CDR1 and CDR2: SGHRS and YFSETQ. The CDR3 has 15 amino acids. This chain's CDR3 is CASRVVAGQAYEQYF. CDR3 DNA: TGCGCCAGCAGGGTGGTGGCAGGGCAAGCCTACGAGCAGTACTTC. The entire variable domain, with the rest obtained from reference TRBV5-1 and TRBJ2-7, is as follows: KAGVTQTPRYLIKTRGQQVTLSCSPISGHRSVSWYQQTPGQGLQFLFEYFSETQRNKGNFPGRFSGRQFSNSRSEMNVSTLELGDSALYLCASRVVAGQAYEQYFGPGTRLTVT.

The chain combines TRBV18 with TRBJ1-4, with TRBD1 as a possible D gene (5 bases). This CDR3 is 14 amino acids long. Looked up from germline, CDR1 is KGHSH and CDR2 is LQKENI. Trimming removed 1 base from V and 5 bases from J, with 8 bases in between. The CDR3 nucleotides are TGTGCCAGCTCACCACGAGGGGTAAATGAAAAACTGTTTTTT. Translated, it gives CASSPRGVNEKLFF.